This TCR beta chain is from a study of long-term antiretroviral therapy in people with HIV. Overall study context: Initial samples were collected about a decade before the 2015 immediate-ART recommendation. Regarding the study as a whole: Clones that had undergone expansion before ART prevailed in the repertoire throughout all time points.

Version v3.0 of the immunoSEQ assay ran at survey level. Generated by immunoSEQ multiplex PCR, the TCRdb table keeps only in-frame clones and is missing some. Of 25,000 to 40,000 clones listed, roughly 97% were seen once; the top ten hold about 1.9%. Looked up from germline, CDR1 is LNHDA and CDR2 is SQIVND (reference sequence). Losses at the gene ends were 3 bases for V and 4 bases for J; bases not matched to a gene: 9. This CDR3 is 15 amino acids long. Remarks on this clone: The antigen remains unidentified.

The chain recombines TRBV19 with TRBJ2-7, with 7 bases lining up with TRBD1. The sample here was unsorted PBMCs, taken 7.6 years after starting antiretroviral therapy. This clonotype originated in a man under 40 with HIV. CDR3 amino acids: CASSILGQQTYEQYF. Written as DNA, the CDR3 is TGTGCCAGTAGTATTTTGGGACAGCAGACTTACGAGCAGTACTTC.